A single sample is the source of the 16 T cell receptor beta chains below, sequenced in a study of blood T cells in healthy people across ages. Together with a sample-barcoded 5' primer, a J-beta primer mix was included in a second PCR lasting about 6 to 11 cycles. TCRdb re-called the 5' RACE reads through MiXCR, storing one row per CDR3 protein. The repertoire holds approximately 730,000 distinct CDR3 sequences, approximately 39% seen once, with around 20% in the top ten. The sample was blood. Receptors originate from a woman aged 60-75 years in good health.

This clonotype was counted between two and nine times. J is TRBJ2-7 and V is TRBV9; no definite D call. Trimming shortened V by 0 bases and J by 0 bases, and 10 bases separated the two germline ends. Germline CDR1 and CDR2: SGDLS and YYNGEE. CDR3 length: 15 amino acids. CDR3 nucleotides: TGTGCCAGCAGCGTAGGGGTCATAAGCTCCTACGAGCAGTACTTC. Translating gives CASSVGVISSYEQYF.

Comments on this clonotype: Compared with germline, one end of the junction differs, possibly owing to a read error. This chain links TRBV7-2 with TRBJ2-4; TRBD1 matches at 10 bases. Germline assignment: CDR1 SGHTA and CDR2 FQGNSA. The CDR3 consists of 14 residues. The CDR3 spells CAGSTRTGGDIQYF. The DNA of the CDR3 is TGTGCCGGCAGCACACGGACAGGGGGGGACATTCAGTACTTC.

This clonotype was counted at least ten times. Here the CDR3 reads CATSTARTASGTQYF. Written as DNA, the CDR3 is TGTGCCACCAGCACTGCGAGGACAGCGTCGGGTACGCAGTATTTT. The chain combines TRBV15 with TRBJ2-3, with D tentatively TRBD1 (6 bases). This CDR3 is built from 15 residues. The V gene's germline CDR1 is LNHNV and CDR2 YYDKDF (reference sequence). With 4 bases removed from V and 8 bases from J, the gap between germline ends came to 19 bases. Together with reference TRBV15 and TRBJ2-3, the CDR3 gives the full variable domain: DAMVIQNPRYQVTQFGKPVTLSCSQTLNHNVMYWYQQKSSQAPKLLFHYYDKDFNNEADTPDNFQSRRPNTSFCFLDIRSPGLGDTAMYLCATSTARTASGTQYFGPGTRLTVL.

The chain joins TRBV19 to TRBJ1-1; weak D call: TRBD1 (6 bases). V was pared by 4 bases and J by 1 base, with 10 bases between. CDR1 is LNHDA, CDR2 SQIVND, per germline (reference sequence). The CDR3 contains 14 residues. CDR3 sequence reads: CASSRGGQNTEAFF. The CDR3, as DNA: TGTGCCAGTAGTAGGGGGGGCCAGAACACTGAAGCTTTCTTT. Full variable domain (rest looked up from reference TRBV19 and TRBJ1-1): DGGITQSPKYLFRKEGQNVTLSCEQNLNHDAMYWYRQDPGQGLRLIYYSQIVNDFQKGDIAEGYSVSREKKESFPLTVTSAQKNPTAFYLCASSRGGQNTEAFFGQGTRLTVV.

The chain uses TRBV11-1 and TRBJ1-1; 7 bases match TRBD1. Germline V gives CDR1 SGHAT, CDR2 FQDESV (reference sequence). This CDR3 spans 13 amino acids. V trimming: 7 bases; J trimming: 4 bases; junction bases outside the gene matches: 6. The CDR3 here is CASILTGSTEAFF. The CDR3 DNA is TGTGCCAGCATCCTGACAGGGTCCACTGAAGCTTTCTTT.

This clonotype was observed a single time. This rearrangement joins TRBV29-1 to TRBJ2-7; D possibly corresponds to TRBD2 (7 bases). CDR3 length equals 15 residues. V was trimmed by 0 bases and J by 4 bases, leaving 16 bases between them. From germline, CDR1 is SQVTM and CDR2 ANQGSEA. This CDR3 reads CSVEDSERGGYEQYF. The DNA for the CDR3 is TGCAGCGTTGAAGACAGTGAGAGGGGGGGTTACGAGCAGTACTTC.

The rearrangement links TRBV29-1 to TRBJ1-1; unclear D gene. Germline V gene data show CDR1 as SQVTM and CDR2 as ANQGSEA. Trimming stripped 4 bases from V and 3 bases from J, with 12 bases between. The CDR3 covers 13 residues. CDR3 protein: CSVGKGRDTEAFF. For the CDR3, the DNA is TGCAGCGTTGGAAAAGGGCGGGACACTGAAGCTTTCTTT.

The rearrangement links TRBV20-1 to TRBJ2-5; D unclear. The germline CDR1 and CDR2 sequences are DFQATT and SNEGSKA (reference sequence). The ends were cut back, 2 bases at V and 1 base at J, with 5 bases in the middle. The CDR3 is made up of 12 amino acids. CDR3 sequence: CSARITQETQYF. Here the CDR3 DNA reads TGCAGTGCTAGAATTACCCAAGAGACCCAGTACTTC.

The table lists this clonotype with a few counts. The V gene is TRBV7-9, the J gene TRBJ2-7; no clear D gene. CDR1 is SEHNR, CDR2 FQNEAQ, per germline (reference sequence). V was cut by 0 bases and J by 2 bases, with 5 bases left in between. There are 13 residues in the CDR3. The CDR3 sequence is CASSLAPTYEQYF. CDR3 DNA sequence: TGTGCCAGCAGCTTAGCTCCAACCTACGAGCAGTACTTC.

The chain combines TRBV28 with TRBJ2-5; D unclear. The CDR3 sequence is 13 residues long. V lost 6 bases to trimming and J lost 13 bases, with 21 bases between them. Germline V lookup: CDR1 MDHEN, CDR2 SYDVKM. This CDR3 reads CASSTLKTGWLYF. The CDR3 DNA is TGTGCCAGCAGCACCCTGAAGACCGGCTGGTTGTACTTC. The entire variable domain, with the rest obtained from reference TRBV28 and TRBJ2-5, is as follows: DVKVTQSSRYLVKRTGEKVFLECVQDMDHENMFWYRQDPGLGLRLIYFSYDVKMKEKGDIPEGYSVSREKKERFSLILESASTNQTSMYLCASSTLKTGWLYFGPGTRLLVL.

V is TRBV28 and J is TRBJ2-5; 12 nucleotides match TRBD2. CDR3 size: 15 residues. The trim removed 2 bases at V and 5 bases at J, leaving 3 bases unmatched. Germline V gene sequence: CDR1 MDHEN, CDR2 SYDVKM. CDR3 nucleotides: TGTGCCAGCAGTTTACCGACTAGCGGGAGTGAGACCCAGTACTTC. The encoded protein is CASSLPTSGSETQYF.

On this clonotype: One end of the junction varies from germline; a read error may be responsible. The chain recombines TRBV6-2 or TRBV6-3 with TRBJ1-2; 8 bases map to TRBD1. This CDR3 has 17 amino acids. CDR1 and CDR2 (germline): MNHEY, SVGEGT. This CDR3 reads CASSSIPGTGPNYGYIF. The CDR3 DNA reads TGTGCCAGCAGTTCCATCCCCGGGACAGGCCCAAACTATGGCTACATCTTC.

This clonotype turned up a few times. V gene TRBV5-1 combines with J gene TRBJ2-6, with a possible D match to TRBD1 (5 bases). This CDR3 contains 15 residues. V was shortened by 3 bases and J by 0 bases, with 7 bases between the two germline ends. Germline V gene data show CDR1 as SGHRS and CDR2 as YFSETQ. DNA for the CDR3: TGCGCCAGCAGCTCAGGGTACTCTGGGGCCAACGTCCTGACTTTC. Translating it yields CASSSGYSGANVLTF.

V is TRBV9 and J is TRBJ2-1; 12 bases line up with TRBD2. Germline assignment: CDR1 SGDLS and CDR2 YYNGEE. The CDR3 has 19 amino acids. Losses at the gene ends were 0 bases for V and 2 bases for J; bases not matched to a gene: 9. CDR3 nucleotides: TGTGCCAGCAGCGTAGGGTCTAGCGGGGGGGCCTGGCCCTACAATGAGCAGTTCTTC. It is translated as CASSVGSSGGAWPYNEQFF.

V usage is TRBV7-3 and J usage is TRBJ2-3; 9 bases map to TRBD1. Germline V gene lookup returns CDR1 SGHTA and CDR2 FQGTGA. This CDR3 spans 15 amino acids. The ends lost 2 bases at V and 7 bases at J; junction bases unmatched: 7. The CDR3 coding sequence is TGTGCCAGCAGCTTAGAACAGGGGGCGCCCAATACGCAGTATTTT. Amino acids: CASSLEQGAPNTQYF.

This sequence joins TRBV3-1 and TRBJ2-1; TRBD1 matches 7 bases. After removal of 3 bases from V and 5 bases from J, the junction contained 7 bases not matched to a gene. Germline assignment: CDR1 LGHDT and CDR2 YNNKEL (reference sequence). This CDR3 has 15 residues. The CDR3 DNA is TGTGCCAGCAGCCATAGACAGGGTGTCCACAATGAGCAGTTCTTC. The encoded protein is CASSHRQGVHNEQFF.